This T cell receptor beta chain emerged from a study of beta chain features in type 1 diabetes. The table lists this clone with a few counts. Its matching antigen is unknown. Study results and limitations: Among patients, naive, central memory and Treg TCRB repertoires appeared more similar than among healthy donors. Shorter TCRB CDR3s, moderately but significantly so, were found in Type 1 diabetes patients in all four CD4+ subsets.

Sorting based on CD45RO/CCR7/CD25/CD127/CD95/CD27 separated CD4+ naive, central memory, regulatory and stem cell-like memory cells. The sequenced template was cDNA made from the entire isolated RNA. Only in-frame clones appear in the TCRdb table, and some are missing; sequencing was by immunoSEQ multiplex PCR. The sample lists some 350,000 clones, around 10% seen once, with 0.6% in the top ten. V was cut by 4 bases and J by 5 bases, with 6 bases left in between. The germline gives CDR1 SNHLY, CDR2 FYNNEI. The CDR3 covers 12 residues. The specimen was central memory CD4+ T cells from blood. The chain joins TRBV2 to TRBJ2-4, with no clear D. The origin of this receptor is a man between 25 and 39 years old with type 1 diabetes. The DNA for the CDR3 is TGTGCCAGCAGTGCCTCGGAAAACATTCAGTACTTC. The encoded protein is CASSASENIQYF. The whole variable domain, filled in from reference TRBV2 and TRBJ2-4, reads EPEVTQTPSHQVTQMGQEVILRCVPISNHLYFYWYRQILGQKVEFLVSFYNNEISEKSEIFDDQFSVERPDGSNFTLKIRSTKLEDSAMYFCASSASENIQYFGAGTRLSVL.